The 25 T cell receptor beta chains given below trace back to one sample, sequenced in a study of CD8 T cells in Susac syndrome. Random-hexamer reverse transcription was applied to about 0.45 to 1 ug RNA. From the immunoSEQ multiplex PCR reads, TCRdb called clonotypes with MiXCR, one entry per CDR3 protein. The profile shows approximately 190,000 distinct CDR3 sequences, under 97% of them singletons. Specimen: CD4+ T cells from PBMCs. These TCRs come from a human donor with Susac syndrome.

This clonotype was counted once. The rearrangement uses TRBV29-1 and TRBJ2-1; D may be TRBD2 (6 bases). This CDR3 has 12 residues. Trimming took 6 bases from V and 8 from J, leaving 14 bases between them. Germline V gene lookup returns CDR1 SQVTM and CDR2 ANQGSEA. CDR3 region: CSVPGLPHEQFF. CDR3 nucleotides: TGCAGCGTGCCGGGACTTCCCCATGAGCAGTTCTTC.

DNA for the CDR3: TGTGCCAGTCAACCCCCATGGGAGGGGGGAGAGGATACGCAGTATTTT. Its protein is CASQPPWEGGEDTQYF. The V gene is TRBV27, the J gene TRBJ2-3; tentative D call: TRBD2 (7 bases). Germline V gene data show CDR1 as MNHEY and CDR2 as SMNVEV (reference sequence). The CDR3 consists of 16 residues. Trimming stripped 9 bases from V and 6 bases from J, with 25 bases between.

V and J are TRBV30 and TRBJ2-1; D is unresolved. The V gene's germline CDR1 is GTSNPN and CDR2 SVGIG (reference sequence). Trimming removed 4 bases at V and 0 bases at J, with 10 bases between. This CDR3 is built from 14 residues. The CDR3 sequence: CAWTARSSYNEQFF. The CDR3 DNA sequence: TGTGCCTGGACTGCAAGATCCTCCTACAATGAGCAGTTCTTC.

The gene calls are TRBV29-1 and TRBJ2-3; 7 bases line up with TRBD1. CDR3 length: 13 amino acids. Germline V gives CDR1 SQVTM, CDR2 ANQGSEA. J was trimmed by 2 bases and V by 6 bases; bases with no gene match: 5. In DNA, the CDR3 is TGCAGCGTCGGGACAGATGTCACAGATACGCAGTATTTT. Protein sequence: CSVGTDVTDTQYF.

The chain carries TRBV20-1 and TRBJ2-7; TRBD1 agrees at 10 bases. There are 13 residues in the CDR3. Germline trimming cut 6 bases from V and 2 bases from J; bases unmatched to any gene: 4. From germline, CDR1 is DFQATT and CDR2 SNEGSKA (reference sequence). CDR3 region: CSALGQGAYEQYF. The CDR3 DNA reads as TGCAGTGCCCTTGGACAGGGGGCCTACGAGCAGTACTTC.

V is TRBV11-2 and J is TRBJ1-2; weak D call: TRBD1 (6 bases). Germline assignment: CDR1 SGHAT and CDR2 FQNNGV. The CDR3 covers 14 residues. The ends were cut back, 0 bases at V and 5 bases at J, with 10 bases in the middle. CDR3 protein: CASSLESQGYGYTF. CDR3 sequence (DNA): TGTGCCAGCAGCTTAGAGTCGCAGGGGTATGGCTACACCTTC.

V is TRBV9 and J is TRBJ1-6; possible D gene TRBD1, 5 bases. The germline CDR1 and CDR2 sequences are SGDLS and YYNGEE. Between the trimmed V and J ends, which lost 0 bases and 10 bases, there was a span of 14 bases. CDR3 size: 15 residues. Here the CDR3 DNA reads TGTGCCAGCAGCGTAGTCGGGGGAGTTGGGTCACCCCTCCACTTT. Translating it yields CASSVVGGVGSPLHF.

The chain links TRBV11-1 to TRBJ2-1; 12 bases map to TRBD2. With V trimmed by 5 bases and J by 2 bases, 16 bases remained unmatched. The germline V gene has CDR1 SGHAT and CDR2 FQDESV (reference sequence). The CDR3 covers 20 residues. CDR3 nucleotides: TGTGCCAGCAGCCTTAGCTCCGGACTAGCGGGGACCTTAACCTACAATGAGCAGTTCTTC. Residues: CASSLSSGLAGTLTYNEQFF.

This chain joins TRBV5-1 and TRBJ1-2; D possibly corresponds to TRBD1 (5 bases). CDR3 length equals 15 residues. V lost 4 bases and J lost 4, with 17 bases in between. The germline V gene has CDR1 SGHRS and CDR2 YFSETQ. CDR3 amino acids: CASSMETGTLYGYTF. Here the CDR3 DNA reads TGCGCCAGCAGCATGGAGACCGGGACTCTCTATGGCTACACCTTC.

There are a few counts of this clonotype. The chain is built from TRBV19 and TRBJ1-2, with 7 bases aligning to TRBD1. The CDR3 is 14 residues long. CDR1 is LNHDA, CDR2 SQIVND, per germline (reference sequence). V trimming: 3 bases; J trimming: 2 bases; junction bases outside the gene matches: 3. CDR3 sequence (DNA): TGTGCCAGTAGTATTGACAGGGCGAACTATGGCTACACCTTC. It translates to CASSIDRANYGYTF. The full variable domain, completed using reference TRBV19 and TRBJ1-2, is DGGITQSPKYLFRKEGQNVTLSCEQNLNHDAMYWYRQDPGQGLRLIYYSQIVNDFQKGDIAEGYSVSREKKESFPLTVTSAQKNPTAFYLCASSIDRANYGYTFGSGTRLTVV.

The J gene is TRBJ2-5, the V gene TRBV6-5; D call uncertain. The CDR3 sequence is 15 residues long. Trimming took 6 bases from V and 4 from J, leaving 18 bases between them. Looked up from germline, CDR1 is MNHEY and CDR2 is SVGAGI. CDR3 bases: TGTGCCAGCAGCCGAACAGAACACGGCGGAGAGACCCAGTACTTC. Protein sequence: CASSRTEHGGETQYF.

CDR3 protein: CSASGGGTDTQYF. The CDR3 coding sequence is TGCAGTGCTAGCGGCGGGGGCACAGATACGCAGTATTTT. The gene calls are TRBV20-1 and TRBJ2-3, with a possible D match to TRBD2 (6 bases). V was clipped by 3 bases and J by 1 base, with 8 bases between them. The length of the CDR3 is 13 residues. CDR1 DFQATT and CDR2 SNEGSKA come from the germline V gene (reference sequence).

The chain recombines TRBV7-3 with TRBJ2-6, with 12 positions matching TRBD1. Germline trimming cut 5 bases from V and 5 bases from J; bases unmatched to any gene: 10. CDR3 size: 18 residues. CDR1 and CDR2 (germline): SGHTA, FQGTGA. The CDR3 DNA reads as TGTGCCAGCAGCGAGGTGGGGACAGGGGGCTGGAGGGCCAACGTCCTGACTTTC. Protein sequence: CASSEVGTGGWRANVLTF.

A few counts support this clonotype. The chain carries TRBV12-3 or TRBV12-4 and TRBJ2-7, with unresolved D. CDR3 length: 12 amino acids. Trimming left V 3 bases short and J 4 bases short, with 7 bases between. The CDR3 sequence is CASSFRGYEQYF. As DNA, the CDR3 is TGTGCCAGCAGTTTTCGAGGTTACGAGCAGTACTTC.

This chain links TRBV12-3 or TRBV12-4 with TRBJ2-5; D not resolved. This CDR3 is 11 amino acids long. V lost 4 bases to trimming and J lost 7 bases, with 7 bases between them. Here the CDR3 reads CASSSTGTQYF. The CDR3 nucleotides are TGTGCCAGCAGTTCCACGGGGACCCAGTACTTC.

The CDR3 DNA follows: TGTGCCAGCAGCTTAGTTAACTCAGGGATCACTGAAGCTTTCTTT. Protein sequence: CASSLVNSGITEAFF. The chain carries TRBV7-9 and TRBJ1-1; D possibly corresponds to TRBD1 (5 bases). Trimming shortened V by 1 base and J by 4 bases, and 13 bases separated the two germline ends. Germline lookup yields CDR1 SEHNR and CDR2 FQNEAQ (reference sequence). This CDR3 spans 15 amino acids.

The chain combines TRBV20-1 with TRBJ2-7; 11 bases match TRBD2. Germline assignment: CDR1 DFQATT and CDR2 SNEGSKA (reference sequence). V shed 5 bases and J 3 bases; nucleotides not matched to a gene: 9. The CDR3 covers 15 residues. The chain's CDR3 is CSAFTGTSGNYEQYF. CDR3 nucleotide sequence: TGCAGTGCTTTTACCGGGACTAGCGGAAACTACGAGCAGTACTTC.

The chain combines TRBV4-3 with TRBJ1-2; 8 bases are a match to TRBD1. CDR1 is LGHNA, CDR2 YSLEER, per germline. V trimming: 4 bases; J trimming: 3 bases; junction bases outside the gene matches: 7. The CDR3 is 15 residues long. CDR3 nucleotides: TGCGCCAGCAGCCCCGGACAGGGACTAGACTATGGCTACACCTTC. Translation gives CASSPGQGLDYGYTF.

The chain employs TRBV20-1 and TRBJ1-1, with a tentative D call TRBD1 (6 bases). CDR1 and CDR2 (germline): DFQATT, SNEGSKA (reference sequence). This CDR3 region has 13 residues. Trimming stripped 5 bases from V and 4 bases from J, with 14 bases between. This CDR3 is CSAPGGGPTEAFF. CDR3 DNA: TGCAGTGCTCCCGGAGGGGGACCCACTGAAGCTTTCTTT.

The CDR3 sequence is CASSPAGTGLYEQYF. The CDR3 DNA reads as TGCGCCAGCAGCCCAGCCGGGACAGGGTTGTACGAGCAGTACTTC. The rearrangement uses TRBV4-1 and TRBJ2-7; 9 positions match TRBD1. V gave up 4 bases and J gave up 4 bases; unmatched junction bases: 8. Germline lookup yields CDR1 MGHRA and CDR2 YSYEKL. The CDR3 contains 15 residues.

This clonotype was picked up a small number of times. This chain links TRBV6-2 or TRBV6-3 with TRBJ1-6, with TRBD1 matching over 9 bases. V gave up 6 bases and J gave up 6 bases; unmatched junction bases: 0. From germline, CDR1 is MNHEY and CDR2 SVGEGT. The CDR3 totals 13 residues. CDR3 in DNA: TGTGCCAGCAGGGGACAGGGTAATTCACCCCTCCACTTT. Encoded protein: CASRGQGNSPLHF.

The chain carries TRBV24-1 and TRBJ2-5; D is ambiguous. The V gene's germline CDR1 is KGHDR and CDR2 SFDVKD. Deletions cut 1 base from V and 5 bases from J, with 10 bases between. The CDR3 consists of 14 residues. This chain's CDR3 is CATSDLGYPETQYF. The CDR3 DNA sequence: TGTGCCACCAGTGATTTAGGGTATCCGGAGACCCAGTACTTC.

The gene calls are TRBV20-1 and TRBJ2-7; D is uncertain. The CDR3 covers 11 residues. Trimming took 3 bases from V and 3 from J, leaving 6 bases between them. CDR1 is DFQATT, CDR2 SNEGSKA, per germline (reference sequence). The CDR3 DNA sequence: TGCAGTGCTAGCTTCGGCTACGAGCAGTACTTC. Encoded protein: CSASFGYEQYF.

The chain uses TRBV15 and TRBJ2-5; D gene uncertain. Between the trimmed V and J ends, which lost 0 bases and 2 bases, there was a span of 10 bases. The CDR3 is made up of 15 amino acids. Germline V CDR1 and CDR2: LNHNV, YYDKDF (reference sequence). CDR3 amino acids: CATSREGAGQETQYF. CDR3 nucleotide sequence: TGTGCCACCAGCAGAGAAGGTGCAGGTCAAGAGACCCAGTACTTC.

This clonotype was detected only once. The rearrangement uses TRBV29-1 and TRBJ2-2; TRBD1 agrees at 8 bases. CDR1 and CDR2 from the germline V gene are SQVTM and ANQGSEA. V lost 6 bases, J lost 3 bases, and 9 bases stayed unmatched. The CDR3 is made up of 15 amino acids. CDR3 nucleotides: TGCAGCGTCATCCCGACAGGGGTACACACCGGGGAGCTGTTTTTT. Encoded protein: CSVIPTGVHTGELFF.